Sequencing of this T cell receptor (beta chain) was carried out in a study of cytomegalovirus exposure and HLA in healthy donors. Across the whole study: The same platform as the approximately 670 first-cohort repertoires was used for the roughly 130 validation repertoires, a later analysis reported.

Per the germline V gene, CDR1 is SEHNR and CDR2 is FQNEAQ (reference sequence). The CDR3 totals 14 residues. V shed 3 bases, J shed 4 bases, and the junction held 5 bases outside the gene matches. Study-wide findings and caveats: In vitro checks showed that a few CMV-associated chains really do target CMV antigens. Generally TCR sequences proved uncommon, though certain public TCRs appeared in numerous donors.

Of note for this clone: Its antigen is not known.

The table came from immunoSEQ multiplex PCR; TCRdb's copy has only in-frame clones and leaves some out. The data show 110,000 to 150,000 clones, about 90% seen once. This TCR was sampled from a man aged 18 to 29 in good health and CMV-seronegative. This chain links TRBV7-9 with TRBJ2-7, with TRBD2 matching 8 bases. Material: PBMCs. The CDR3 loop is CASSFGTSLYEQYF. CDR3 coding DNA: TGTGCCAGCAGCTTCGGGACTAGTTTGTACGAGCAGTACTTC.